The clone carrying this T cell receptor (beta chain) was seen a single time. The data stem from a study of technical replicates of blood from several donors. The assay was immunoSEQ multiplex PCR, and TCRdb's table has in-frame clones only and misses some. This table holds some 94,000 clones, approximately 95% found once. Deletions cut 4 bases from V and 0 bases from J, with 10 bases between. The CDR3 extends over 14 amino acids. Per germline, CDR1 GTSNPN and CDR2 SVGIG (reference sequence). Specimen: T cells isolated from PBMCs. This sequence originates from a human donor in good health. This chain uses TRBV30 with TRBJ1-3, with a possible D match to TRBD1 (6 bases). Here the CDR3 DNA reads TGTGCCTGGACCACAGGGAGCTCTGGAAACACCATATATTTT. Residues: CAWTTGSSGNTIYF.